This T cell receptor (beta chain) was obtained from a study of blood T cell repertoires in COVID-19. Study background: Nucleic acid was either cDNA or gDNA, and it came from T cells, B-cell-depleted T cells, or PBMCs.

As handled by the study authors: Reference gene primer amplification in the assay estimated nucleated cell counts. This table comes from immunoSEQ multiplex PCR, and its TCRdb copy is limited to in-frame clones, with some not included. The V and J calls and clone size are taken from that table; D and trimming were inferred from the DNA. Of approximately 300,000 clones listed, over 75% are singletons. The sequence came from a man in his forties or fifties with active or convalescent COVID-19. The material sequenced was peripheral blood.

The CDR3 loop reads CASSQGNAGGANVLTF. The CDR3 DNA sequence: TGTGCCAGTAGTCAGGGGAATGCGGGTGGGGCCAACGTCCTGACTTTC. The chain couples TRBV19 to TRBJ2-6; tentative D call: TRBD1 (6 bases). This CDR3 comprises 16 residues. V was pared by 5 bases and J by 3 bases, with 14 bases between. From germline, CDR1 is LNHDA and CDR2 SQIVND (reference sequence).